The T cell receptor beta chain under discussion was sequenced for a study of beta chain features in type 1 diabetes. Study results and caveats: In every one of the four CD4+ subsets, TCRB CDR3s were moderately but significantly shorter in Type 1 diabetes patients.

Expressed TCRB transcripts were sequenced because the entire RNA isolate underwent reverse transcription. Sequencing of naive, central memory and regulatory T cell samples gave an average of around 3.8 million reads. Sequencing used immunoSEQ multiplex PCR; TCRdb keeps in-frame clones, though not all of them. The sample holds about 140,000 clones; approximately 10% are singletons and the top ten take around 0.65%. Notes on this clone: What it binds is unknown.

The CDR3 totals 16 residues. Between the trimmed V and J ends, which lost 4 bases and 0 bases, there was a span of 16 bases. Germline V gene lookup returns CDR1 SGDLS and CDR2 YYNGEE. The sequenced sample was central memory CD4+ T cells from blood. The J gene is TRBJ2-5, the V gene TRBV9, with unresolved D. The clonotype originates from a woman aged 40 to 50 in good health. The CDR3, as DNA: TGTGCCAGCAGCCCCGTAGGATGGGCGTACCAAGAGACCCAGTACTTC. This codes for CASSPVGWAYQETQYF.